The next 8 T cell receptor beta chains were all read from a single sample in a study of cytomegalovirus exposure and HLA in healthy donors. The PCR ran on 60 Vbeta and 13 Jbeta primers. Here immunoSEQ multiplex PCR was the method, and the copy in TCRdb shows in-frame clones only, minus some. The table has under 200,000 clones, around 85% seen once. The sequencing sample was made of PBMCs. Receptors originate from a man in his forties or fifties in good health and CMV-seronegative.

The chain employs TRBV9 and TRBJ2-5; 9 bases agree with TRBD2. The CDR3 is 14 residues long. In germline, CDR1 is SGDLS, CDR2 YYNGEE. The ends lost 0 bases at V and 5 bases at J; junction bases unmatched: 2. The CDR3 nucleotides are TGTGCCAGCAGCGTAGCGAGCGGGGGGGAGACCCAGTACTTC. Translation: CASSVASGGETQYF.

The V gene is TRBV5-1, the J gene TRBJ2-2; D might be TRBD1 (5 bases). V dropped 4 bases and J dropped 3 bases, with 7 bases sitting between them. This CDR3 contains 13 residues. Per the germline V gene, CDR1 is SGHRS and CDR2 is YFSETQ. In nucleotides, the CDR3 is TGCGCCAGCAGCCGACAGTACACCGGGGAGCTGTTTTTT. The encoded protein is CASSRQYTGELFF.

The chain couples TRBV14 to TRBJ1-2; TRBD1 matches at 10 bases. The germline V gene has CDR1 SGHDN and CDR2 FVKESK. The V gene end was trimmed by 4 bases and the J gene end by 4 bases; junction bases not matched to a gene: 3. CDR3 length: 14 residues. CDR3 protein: CASSLGQGVYGYTF. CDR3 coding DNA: TGTGCCAGCAGCCTCGGACAGGGGGTCTATGGCTACACCTTC.

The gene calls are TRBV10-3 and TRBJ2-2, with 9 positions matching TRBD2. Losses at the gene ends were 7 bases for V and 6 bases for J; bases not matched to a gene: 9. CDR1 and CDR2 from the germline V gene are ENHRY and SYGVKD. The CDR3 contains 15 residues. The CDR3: CAIKSGGGDAGELFF. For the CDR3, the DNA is TGTGCCATCAAATCCGGCGGGGGGGATGCCGGGGAGCTGTTTTTT.

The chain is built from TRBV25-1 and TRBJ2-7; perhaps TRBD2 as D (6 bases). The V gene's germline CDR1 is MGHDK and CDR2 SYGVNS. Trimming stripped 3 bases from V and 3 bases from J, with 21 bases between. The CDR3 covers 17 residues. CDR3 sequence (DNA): TGTGCCAGCAGTGACACCCGGTTGGGAGGCGCCCTCTACGAGCAGTACTTC. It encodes CASSDTRLGGALYEQYF.

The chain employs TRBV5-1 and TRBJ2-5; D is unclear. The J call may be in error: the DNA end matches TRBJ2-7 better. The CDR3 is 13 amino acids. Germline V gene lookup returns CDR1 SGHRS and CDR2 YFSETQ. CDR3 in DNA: TGCGCCAGCAGCTTGGCATCTCTCTACGAGCAGTACTTC. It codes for CASSLASLYEQYF.

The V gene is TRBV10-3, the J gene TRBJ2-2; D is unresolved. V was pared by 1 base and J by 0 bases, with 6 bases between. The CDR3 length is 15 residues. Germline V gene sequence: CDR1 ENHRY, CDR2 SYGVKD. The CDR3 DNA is TGTGCCATCAGTGAGTTTCTTTCGAACACCGGGGAGCTGTTTTTT. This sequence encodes CAISEFLSNTGELFF.

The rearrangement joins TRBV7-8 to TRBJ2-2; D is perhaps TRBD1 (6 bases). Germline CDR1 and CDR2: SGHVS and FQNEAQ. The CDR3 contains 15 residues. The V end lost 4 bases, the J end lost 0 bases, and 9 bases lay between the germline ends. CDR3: CASSYRDTNTGELFF. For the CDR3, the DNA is TGTGCCAGCAGCTACCGGGACACGAACACCGGGGAGCTGTTTTTT.